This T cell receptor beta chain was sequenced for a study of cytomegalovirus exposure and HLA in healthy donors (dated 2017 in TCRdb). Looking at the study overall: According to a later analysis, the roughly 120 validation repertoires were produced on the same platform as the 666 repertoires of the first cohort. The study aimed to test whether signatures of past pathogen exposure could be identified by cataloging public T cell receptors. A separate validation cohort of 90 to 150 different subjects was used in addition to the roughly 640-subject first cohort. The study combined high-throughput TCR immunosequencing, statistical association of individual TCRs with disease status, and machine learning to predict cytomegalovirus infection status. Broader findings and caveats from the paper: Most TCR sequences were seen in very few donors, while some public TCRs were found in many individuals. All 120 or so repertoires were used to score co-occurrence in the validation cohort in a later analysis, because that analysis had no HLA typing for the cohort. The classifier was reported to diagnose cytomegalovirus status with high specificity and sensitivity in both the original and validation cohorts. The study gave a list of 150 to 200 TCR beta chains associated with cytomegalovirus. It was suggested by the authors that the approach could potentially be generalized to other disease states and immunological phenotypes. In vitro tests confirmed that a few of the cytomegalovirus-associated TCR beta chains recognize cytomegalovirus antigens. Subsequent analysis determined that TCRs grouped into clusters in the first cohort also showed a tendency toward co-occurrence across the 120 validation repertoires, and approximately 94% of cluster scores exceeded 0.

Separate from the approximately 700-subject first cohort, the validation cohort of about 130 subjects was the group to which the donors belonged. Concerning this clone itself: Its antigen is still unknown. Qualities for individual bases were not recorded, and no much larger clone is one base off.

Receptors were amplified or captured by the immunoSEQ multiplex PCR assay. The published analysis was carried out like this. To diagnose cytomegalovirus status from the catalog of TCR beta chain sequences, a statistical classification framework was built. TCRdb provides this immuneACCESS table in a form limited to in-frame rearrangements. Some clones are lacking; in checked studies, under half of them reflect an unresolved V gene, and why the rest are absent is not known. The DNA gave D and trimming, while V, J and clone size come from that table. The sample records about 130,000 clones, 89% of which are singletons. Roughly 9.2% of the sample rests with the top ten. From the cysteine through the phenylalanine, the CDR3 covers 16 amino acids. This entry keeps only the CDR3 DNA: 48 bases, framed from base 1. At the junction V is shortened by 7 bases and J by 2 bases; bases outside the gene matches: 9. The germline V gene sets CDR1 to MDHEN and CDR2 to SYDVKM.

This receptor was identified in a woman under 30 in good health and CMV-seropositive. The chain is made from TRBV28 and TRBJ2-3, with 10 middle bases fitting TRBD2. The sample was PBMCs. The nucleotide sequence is TGTGCCAGCACCGCGACCGGGACTAGCGTCACAGATACGCAGTATTTT. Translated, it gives CASTATGTSVTDTQYF.